Below, 14 T cell receptor beta chains from the same sample are listed, as sequenced in a study of identical twins. TCRdb recomputed calls from the 5' RACE reads with MiXCR, one row per CDR3 protein. The sample has approximately 620,000 distinct CDR3 sequences; 8.6% are singletons. The same sample was also studied in work on yellow fever vaccine responses in identical twins.

Sequenced material: PBMCs. The receptor source for this set is a woman aged 18-29 years in good health.

V is TRBV27 and J is TRBJ2-7; the D is unclear. This CDR3 has 14 residues. V dropped 3 bases and J dropped 0 bases, with 9 bases sitting between them. The germline CDR1 and CDR2 sequences are MNHEY and SMNVEV (reference sequence). DNA of the CDR3: TGTGCCAGCAGTTTGGCCCTAGACTCCTACGAGCAGTACTTC. Its protein is CASSLALDSYEQYF.

The V gene is TRBV7-8, the J gene TRBJ2-7; no definite D call. The CDR3 sequence is 15 residues long. V gave up 0 bases and J gave up 5 bases, with 14 bases separating them. In germline, CDR1 is SGHVS, CDR2 FQNEAQ. DNA for the CDR3: TGTGCCAGCAGCTTAGCCCGACGGCCATTTGACGAGCAGTACTTC. Its protein product is CASSLARRPFDEQYF.

This clonotype was detected many times. This rearrangement joins TRBV4-3 to TRBJ2-2; the D gene is possibly TRBD2 (5 bases). The CDR3 sequence is 14 residues long. V was pared by 6 bases and J by 0 bases, with 8 bases between. Germline CDR1 is LGHNA and CDR2 is YSLEER. The chain's CDR3 is CASRERTNTGELFF. The CDR3, as DNA: TGCGCCAGCAGGGAGCGGACGAACACCGGGGAGCTGTTTTTT.

CDR3 nucleotide sequence: TGCGCCAGCAGCGAAAATCCCAGGCCTAATCTATACGAGCAGTACTTC. Encoded protein: CASSENPRPNLYEQYF. The gene calls are TRBV5-1 and TRBJ2-7, with D unresolved. V shed 4 bases and J shed 4 bases, with 21 bases lying between them. This CDR3 comprises 16 residues. CDR1 and CDR2 from the germline V gene are SGHRS and YFSETQ.

CDR3 amino acids: CASSLVFGSAKNIQYF. The CDR3 coding sequence is TGTGCCAGCAGTTTAGTTTTCGGGTCAGCCAAAAACATTCAGTACTTC. J is TRBJ2-4 and V is TRBV12-3 or TRBV12-4, with D hard to call. The length of the CDR3 is 16 residues. V gave up 1 base and J gave up 0 bases, with 10 bases separating them.

There are a few counts of this clonotype. The chain carries TRBV6-5 and TRBJ2-2; D perhaps matches TRBD1 (5 bases). CDR1 is MNHEY and CDR2 is SVGAGI in the germline V gene. The CDR3 runs to 14 residues. V was pared by 2 bases and J by 6 bases, with 10 bases between. The CDR3 sequence: CASSYQGSAGELFF. CDR3 nucleotide sequence: TGTGCCAGCAGTTACCAGGGTTCGGCCGGGGAGCTGTTTTTT.

The rearrangement joins TRBV20-1 to TRBJ2-7; D not certain. Trimming removed 6 bases from V and 5 bases from J, with 23 bases in between. The CDR3 contains 15 residues. Per the germline V gene, CDR1 is DFQATT and CDR2 is SNEGSKA (reference sequence). In DNA form, the CDR3 reads TGCAGTGCCCTCCTAACCCAAGCAGGCGCGCACGAGCAGTACTTC. Its translation: CSALLTQAGAHEQYF.

In this sample, this clonotype turned up many times. The CDR3 region has the DNA TGTGCCAGCAGCTTGGAAGTAGCGGGGACCTACACCGGGGAGCTGTTTTTT. This codes for CASSLEVAGTYTGELFF. The chain combines TRBV5-6 with TRBJ2-2, with 8 bases aligning to TRBD2. CDR3 size: 17 residues. Germline CDR1 is SGHDT and CDR2 is YYEEEE. With 0 bases clipped from V and 3 bases from J, the junction kept 7 bases outside the gene matches.

This clonotype has only a few counts. V is TRBV27 and J is TRBJ2-1; 12 bases are shared with TRBD2. Germline CDR1 MNHEY, CDR2 SMNVEV (reference sequence). The CDR3 spans 15 residues. The V gene end was trimmed by 4 bases and the J gene end by 9 bases; junction bases not matched to a gene: 7. In nucleotides, the CDR3 is TGTGCCAGCAGTTCACTAGCGGGAGGAGGTCTTGAGCAGTTCTTC. The encoded protein is CASSSLAGGGLEQFF.

J is TRBJ1-4 and V is TRBV11-2; no reliable D call. This CDR3 region has 15 residues. Germline V gene data show CDR1 as SGHAT and CDR2 as FQNNGV. V was cut by 4 bases and J by 5 bases, with 14 bases left in between. CDR3 in DNA: TGTGCCAGCAGCTCAACTGCGCGTTGGAATGAAAAACTGTTTTTT. This codes for CASSSTARWNEKLFF.

This chain links TRBV7-2 with TRBJ1-2, with D tentatively TRBD1 (6 bases). The CDR3 is 15 amino acids. V was shortened by 4 bases and J by 3 bases, with 15 bases between the two germline ends. Germline assignment: CDR1 SGHTA and CDR2 FQGNSA. The DNA of the CDR3 is TGTGCCAGCAGCTCCCTCAGGGGCGACGACTATGGCTACACCTTC. Protein sequence: CASSSLRGDDYGYTF.

This clonotype occurred many times. J is TRBJ2-1 and V is TRBV3-1; TRBD1 matches at 8 bases. The V gene end was trimmed by 3 bases and the J gene end by 6 bases; junction bases not matched to a gene: 7. The V gene's germline CDR1 is LGHDT and CDR2 YNNKEL (reference sequence). This CDR3 has 15 amino acids. The chain's CDR3 is CASSHWTGIFNEQFF. The DNA of the CDR3 is TGTGCCAGCAGCCATTGGACAGGGATTTTCAATGAGCAGTTCTTC.

This clonotype was found many times. The CDR3 protein is CASSSMTSGIRHNEQFF. CDR3 bases: TGTGCCAGCAGTTCAATGACTAGCGGGATTAGACACAATGAGCAGTTCTTC. The chain carries TRBV12-3 or TRBV12-4 and TRBJ2-1; 11 nucleotides match TRBD2. This CDR3 contains 17 residues. The J segment lost 5 bases and the V segment lost 4 bases, leaving 10 bases of the junction unmatched.

This rearrangement joins TRBV19 to TRBJ1-5; D is unclear. V lost 0 bases and J lost 7, with 10 bases in between. Germline CDR1 reads LNHDA; CDR2 reads SQIVND (reference sequence). This CDR3 region has 14 residues. The CDR3 DNA reads TGTGCCAGTAGTATAGACCATTTGGGACAGCCCCAGCATTTT. Amino acids: CASSIDHLGQPQHF.